This entry features one TCR beta chain sequence. This entry belongs to a study of control samples from healthy donors and cancer patients. The CDR3 length is 16 residues. Germline V gene lookup returns CDR1 LGHDT and CDR2 YNNKEL (reference sequence). After removal of 1 base from V and 4 bases from J, the junction contained 4 bases not matched to a gene. Sequencing used immunoSEQ multiplex PCR; TCRdb keeps in-frame clones, though not all of them. The profile covers around 20,000 clones, with about 86% appearing a single time and 11% taken by the ten largest. The receptor was isolated from a woman in her 70s with colorectal cancer. The material sequenced was PBMCs. The chain combines TRBV3-1 (or the pseudogene TRBV3-2) with TRBJ2-6; 7 bases line up with TRBD2. The CDR3 spells CASSQGGGKGANVLTF. CDR3 in DNA: TGTGCCAGCAGCCAAGGGGGAGGGAAGGGGGCCAACGTCCTGACTTTC.